This TCR beta chain was captured by sequencing in a study of T-cell reconstitution after alpha-beta-depleted transplantation in children. Overall study results and limits: Counts and diversity of T cells one year after transplant came mostly from newly produced T cells. The study reportedly traced alpha-beta T cells about two months after transplant to several hundred expanded graft clones. Surviving recipient cells, namely T cells and thymic progenitors, were the source of high day-60 TCRbeta diversity in some patients.

This clonotype has only a few counts. What it recognizes is unknown. V lost 2 bases and J 2 bases, leaving 15 bases between the germline ends. This CDR3 region has 16 residues. Germline V gene sequence: CDR1 SEHNR, CDR2 FQNEAQ (reference sequence). The library targeted TCRbeta and was prepared with unique molecular identifiers. TCRdb re-called the PCR reads through MiXCR, storing one row per CDR3 protein. The table shows about 420,000 distinct CDR3 sequences, with 15% to 20% occurring only once. The chain is built from TRBV7-9 and TRBJ1-1; D remains ambiguous. This material consisted of PBMCs, mostly from graft donor cells, taken 360 days after TCRalphabeta/CD19-depleted stem cell transplant. The receptor was isolated from a boy younger than two who had a stem cell transplant for Wiskott-Aldrich syndrome, so the T cells may come from the graft donor. CDR3: CASSLYPRNLNTEAFF. DNA for the CDR3: TGTGCCAGCAGCTTATACCCTAGAAATCTTAACACTGAAGCTTTCTTT.